These 7 T cell receptor beta chains were all obtained from the same sample, sequenced in a study of T cells after yellow fever vaccination. TCRdb passed the 5' RACE reads through MiXCR, listing each CDR3 protein once. The table lists more than 45,000 distinct CDR3 sequences, around 6.2% of them singletons. The specimen was PBMCs, either bulk or a sorted T-cell subset (CD4+, CD8+, memory, or dextramer-sorted; not recorded which), collected on the day of the yellow fever booster vaccination. The source of these receptors is a man aged 18 to 29 who received the YFV17D yellow fever vaccine.

The rearrangement joins TRBV12-3 or TRBV12-4 to TRBJ2-2; 9 nucleotides match TRBD1. The CDR3 sequence is 15 residues long. V trimming: 5 bases; J trimming: 4 bases; junction bases outside the gene matches: 5. The CDR3 reads CASSAGTGFTGELFF. The DNA for the CDR3 is TGTGCCAGCAGTGCCGGGACAGGGTTCACCGGGGAGCTGTTTTTT.

This clonotype was counted between two and nine times. The chain has TRBV7-9 and TRBJ2-5; D is possibly TRBD2 (6 bases). CDR3 length equals 15 residues. V lost 5 bases, J lost 2 bases, and 15 bases lay in between. In germline, CDR1 is SEHNR, CDR2 FQNEAQ (reference sequence). The CDR3 sequence is CASSPWGGAQETQYF. The CDR3 DNA reads TGTGCCAGCAGCCCCTGGGGCGGGGCGCAAGAGACCCAGTACTTC. The full variable domain, with the rest looked up from reference TRBV7-9 and TRBJ2-5, is DTGVSQNPRHKITKRGQNVTFRCDPISEHNRLYWYRQTLGQGPEFLTYFQNEAQLEKSRLLSDRFSAERPKGSFSTLEIQRTEQGDSAMYLCASSPWGGAQETQYFGPGTRLLVL.

This clonotype was seen many times. The rearrangement uses TRBV6-1 and TRBJ1-5; D is uncertain. The CDR3 is 19 amino acids. V lost 1 base to trimming and J lost 0 bases, with 19 bases between them. The germline V gene encodes CDR1 MNHNS and CDR2 SASEGT. The CDR3 region is CASSEVGRGETYSNQPQHF. The CDR3 region has the DNA TGTGCCAGCAGTGAAGTAGGTCGTGGGGAGACCTATAGCAATCAGCCCCAGCATTTT.

This clonotype was detected ten times or more. This chain joins TRBV6-5 and TRBJ1-1; TRBD1 is a possible D gene (5 bases). The germline CDR1 and CDR2 sequences are MNHEY and SVGAGI. The CDR3 is 12 amino acids. Trimming stripped 7 bases from V and 6 bases from J, with 12 bases between. The CDR3 region has the DNA TGTGCCAGCATACCCCGGGACTCTGAAGCTTTCTTT. Translation: CASIPRDSEAFF.

This clonotype was counted only a few times. This chain links TRBV7-9 with TRBJ2-3; TRBD2 might be the D (7 bases). There are 12 residues in the CDR3. Looked up from germline, CDR1 is SEHNR and CDR2 is FQNEAQ (reference sequence). V shed 8 bases and J shed 9 bases, with 15 bases lying between them. The CDR3 DNA reads TGTGCCAGCGAAAGGGGGGGTAAGACGCAGTATTTT. This encodes CASERGGKTQYF.

This clonotype was seen more than once but under ten times. The chain joins TRBV5-4 to TRBJ2-3; 7 nucleotides line up with TRBD2. Germline values: CDR1 SGHNT, CDR2 YYREEE (reference sequence). The CDR3 is made up of 16 amino acids. The V and J ends lost 4 bases and 2 bases, in that order; junction bases with no gene match: 10. In DNA, the CDR3 is TGTGCCAGCAGCACCGGGGCTAGCGGACCCACAGATACGCAGTATTTT. It yields the protein CASSTGASGPTDTQYF.

This clonotype was detected many times. The chain employs TRBV7-9 and TRBJ2-5, with 7 bases fitting TRBD1. CDR3 length: 14 amino acids. V lost 3 bases and J lost 4; bases outside the gene matches: 5. Germline lookup yields CDR1 SEHNR and CDR2 FQNEAQ (reference sequence). The CDR3 sequence is CASSFTGDRETQYF. In nucleotides, the CDR3 is TGTGCCAGCAGCTTCACAGGGGATAGAGAGACCCAGTACTTC.